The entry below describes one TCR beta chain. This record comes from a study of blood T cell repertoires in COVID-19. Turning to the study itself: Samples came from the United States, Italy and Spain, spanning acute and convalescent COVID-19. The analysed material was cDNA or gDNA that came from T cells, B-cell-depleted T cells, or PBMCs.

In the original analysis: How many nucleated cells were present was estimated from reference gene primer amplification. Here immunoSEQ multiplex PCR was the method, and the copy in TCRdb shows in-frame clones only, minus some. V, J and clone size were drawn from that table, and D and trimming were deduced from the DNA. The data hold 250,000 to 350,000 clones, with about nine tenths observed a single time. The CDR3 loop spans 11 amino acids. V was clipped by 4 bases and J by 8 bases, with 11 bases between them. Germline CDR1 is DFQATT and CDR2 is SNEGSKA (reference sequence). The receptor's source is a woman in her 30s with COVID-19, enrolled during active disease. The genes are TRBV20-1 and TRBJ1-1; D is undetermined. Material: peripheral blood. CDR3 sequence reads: CSAKGSREAFF. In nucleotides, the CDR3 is TGCAGTGCTAAAGGGAGCCGGGAAGCTTTCTTT.